This section outlines one TCR beta chain sequence together with its context. What it binds is unknown. This CDR3 has 14 residues. CDR1 and CDR2 (germline): MNHNS, SASEGT. The V end was cut by 7 bases, the J end by 0 bases, with 10 bases between. Assay: immunoSEQ multiplex PCR; the TCRdb copy retains only in-frame clones and omits some. The sample has 35,000 to 45,000 clones; under 85% are singletons. The record originates from a study of lymphopenia after photon versus proton radiotherapy. General study findings and limits: Proton therapy kept repertoires fairly stable, unlike photons, which gained effector/memory cells. Only patients who died were analyzed for survival; proton advantage is unproven. In patients who died, overall survival fell as post-nadir TCR diversity dropped more. After lymphocyte nadir, photon-treated repertoires showed oligoclonal expansion, especially CD8+ Temra.

Source: peripheral blood, taken from a patient treated with proton-based radiotherapy. V gene TRBV6-1 combines with J gene TRBJ2-1, with D possibly matching TRBD2 (6 bases). This TCR was sampled from a woman between 65 and 79 years old with pancreatic cancer. The CDR3 nucleotides are TGTGCCAGCATGCGGGATCTCTCCTACAATGAGCAGTTCTTC. Translated: CASMRDLSYNEQFF.